The clone carrying this T cell receptor beta chain was seen a few times. Study processing details: Between-group CDR3 differences, defined by clinicopathological status, yielded a distant-metastasis classifier for papillary thyroid cancer. TCRdb re-clonotyped the PCR reads via MiXCR. These V and J calls are TCRdb output, not the study's own analysis. The data contain more than 65,000 clones, 14% of them singletons. Patients had received no treatment of any kind before thyroid surgery. The sample is drawn from a study of metastatic and nonmetastatic thyroid tumors. At the level of the study: Repertoire comparisons spanned blood and tumor or nodule tissue from malignant and benign thyroid patients.

Germline V gene lookup returns CDR1 MNHEY and CDR2 SMNVEV (reference sequence). The length of the CDR3 is 14 residues. Trimming left V 9 bases short and J 1 base short, with 15 bases between. Sequenced sample: blood. The rearrangement uses TRBV27 and TRBJ1-1, with D hard to call. The source is a male donor with papillary thyroid cancer or a benign thyroid nodule (not recorded which). Some clones in this sample may be carry-over from other donors' samples. CDR3 nucleotide sequence: TGTGCCAGAAAGACCGGGGTTGCGAACACTGAAGCTTTCTTT. It yields the protein CARKTGVANTEAFF.